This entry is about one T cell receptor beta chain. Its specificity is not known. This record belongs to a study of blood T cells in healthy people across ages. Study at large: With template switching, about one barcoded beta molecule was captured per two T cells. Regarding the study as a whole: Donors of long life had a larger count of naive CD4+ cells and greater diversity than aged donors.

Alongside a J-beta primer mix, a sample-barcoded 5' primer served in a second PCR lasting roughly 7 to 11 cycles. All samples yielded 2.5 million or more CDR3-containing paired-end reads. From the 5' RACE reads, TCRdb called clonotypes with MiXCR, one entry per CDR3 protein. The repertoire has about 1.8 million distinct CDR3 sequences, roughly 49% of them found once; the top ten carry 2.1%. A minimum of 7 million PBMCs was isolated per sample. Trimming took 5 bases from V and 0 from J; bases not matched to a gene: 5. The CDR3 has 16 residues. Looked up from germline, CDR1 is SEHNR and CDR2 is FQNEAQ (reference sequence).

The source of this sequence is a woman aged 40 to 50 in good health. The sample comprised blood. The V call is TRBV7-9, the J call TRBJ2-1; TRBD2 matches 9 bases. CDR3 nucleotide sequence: TGTGCCAGCAGCCCCCGCGGGGGGGGCTCCTACAATGAGCAGTTCTTC. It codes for CASSPRGGGSYNEQFF.